These 29 T cell receptor beta chains were all obtained from the same sample, sequenced in a study of CD4 T cells in relation to SARS-CoV-2 and coronaviruses. These TCRs' antigens remain unknown. Libraries were prepared by immunoSEQ multiplex PCR; TCRdb keeps only in-frame clonotypes and omits some of them. The sample has about 18,000 clones, about 73% seen once; the top ten hold over 25%. Unexposed donor CD4+ T cells date from about 2011-2018, before the COVID-19 pandemic. The cells were cultured for 9 to 11 days before CD4+ T cells were isolated. The sample was CD4+ T cells from PBMCs, cultured in vitro. The source of these receptors is a human donor in good health.

The chain carries TRBV11-2 and TRBJ2-7; possibly TRBD1 or TRBD2 for D (5 bases each). The CDR3 has 14 residues. The germline gives CDR1 SGHAT, CDR2 FQNNGV. The germline V and J ends were trimmed by 0 bases and 3 bases, with 9 bases remaining between them. The CDR3 bases are TGTGCCAGCAGCTTAGATGAGGGGCGCTACGAGCAGTACTTC. Translation gives CASSLDEGRYEQYF.

V and J are TRBV30 and TRBJ2-5; tentative D call: TRBD1 (6 bases). Germline V gene sequence: CDR1 GTSNPN, CDR2 SVGIG (reference sequence). V was shortened by 5 bases and J by 5 bases, with 12 bases between the two germline ends. This CDR3 has 12 amino acids. The CDR3 is CAWGQSGETQYF. CDR3 nucleotides: TGTGCCTGGGGACAGTCGGGGGAGACCCAGTACTTC.

This clone was seen a single time. The V gene is TRBV19, the J gene TRBJ1-2; D is unclear. The CDR3 contains 11 residues. CDR1 is LNHDA and CDR2 is SQIVND in the germline V gene (reference sequence). V gave up 1 base and J gave up 10 bases, with 7 bases separating them. The CDR3 bases are TGTGCCAGTAGTATAGGTCTTGACTACACCTTC. As protein: CASSIGLDYTF.

The chain uses TRBV11-2 and TRBJ2-7; D is uncertain. V shed 6 bases and J shed 2 bases, with 17 bases lying between them. This CDR3 has 15 residues. CDR1 and CDR2 from the germline V gene are SGHAT and FQNNGV. This CDR3 reads CASRHIQGKAYEQYF. The CDR3 DNA reads as TGTGCCAGCAGACATATACAAGGAAAGGCCTACGAGCAGTACTTC.

This clone was detected only a few times. The V gene is TRBV6-1, the J gene TRBJ1-6; 8 positions match TRBD1. The CDR3 contains 17 residues. Trimming removed 0 bases from V and 10 bases from J; junction bases left unmatched: 11. Germline V gene sequence: CDR1 MNHNS, CDR2 SASEGT. The CDR3 nucleotides read TGTGCCAGCAGTGAAGCAGGGACAGGCGGAGGTTACTCACCCCTCCACTTT. Its protein product is CASSEAGTGGGYSPLHF.

This rearrangement joins TRBV12-3 or TRBV12-4 to TRBJ2-3; D is uncertain. The CDR3 is 13 residues long. The V end was cut by 5 bases, the J end by 0 bases, with 6 bases between. This CDR3 reads CASSKDSTDTQYF. Written as DNA, the CDR3 is TGTGCCAGCAGTAAAGACAGCACAGATACGCAGTATTTT.

This chain links TRBV15 with TRBJ2-2; unclear D gene. Trimming removed 3 bases at V and 7 bases at J, with 6 bases between. There are 12 residues in the CDR3. The germline V gene has CDR1 LNHNV and CDR2 YYDKDF (reference sequence). The CDR3 reads CATSREVGELFF. The CDR3 coding sequence is TGTGCCACCAGCAGGGAAGTCGGGGAGCTGTTTTTT.

This chain uses TRBV4-1 with TRBJ1-6; 7 bases match TRBD1. The germline CDR1 and CDR2 sequences are MGHRA and YSYEKL. This CDR3 spans 16 amino acids. V shed 6 bases, J shed 5 bases, and the junction held 10 bases outside the gene matches. CDR3 protein: CASRLSPGQNNSPLHF. As DNA, the CDR3 is TGCGCCAGCAGACTTAGTCCGGGACAGAATAATTCACCCCTCCACTTT.

This chain joins TRBV15 and TRBJ2-1; 8 bases are a match to TRBD2. Germline lookup yields CDR1 LNHNV and CDR2 YYDKDF (reference sequence). The CDR3 spans 17 residues. The V and J ends lost 0 bases and 5 bases, in that order; junction bases with no gene match: 9. Here the CDR3 DNA reads TGTGCCACCAGCAGAGATCCCGGGCAGCGGGAGCACAATGAGCAGTTCTTC. The encoded protein is CATSRDPGQREHNEQFF.

CDR3 protein: CASSVGESRGPSGRPYNEQFF. DNA of the CDR3: TGTGCCAGCAGCGTAGGAGAATCCAGGGGGCCTAGCGGGAGGCCCTACAATGAGCAGTTCTTC. The chain couples TRBV9 to TRBJ2-1; 11 bases are a match to TRBD2. Unmatched junction bases numbered 16, after V lost 0 bases and J lost 2 bases. There are 21 residues in the CDR3. CDR1 is SGDLS and CDR2 is YYNGEE in the germline V gene.

This clone showed up just a few times. V and J are TRBV3-1 (or the pseudogene TRBV3-2) and TRBJ1-1, with a possible D match to TRBD1 (6 bases). Germline values: CDR1 LGHDT, CDR2 YNNKEL (reference sequence). The CDR3 consists of 13 residues. The germline V and J ends were trimmed by 7 bases and 10 bases, with 19 bases remaining between them. The CDR3 sequence is CASMPDSGASAFF. For the CDR3, the DNA is TGTGCCAGCATGCCGGACAGCGGCGCATCAGCTTTCTTT.

The chain combines TRBV6-5 with TRBJ2-1, with 8 bases lining up with TRBD2. This CDR3 has 15 residues. J lost 4 bases, V lost 11 bases, and 13 bases had no gene match. Germline V CDR1 and CDR2: MNHEY, SVGAGI. The DNA for the CDR3 is TGTGCCCTCGGGGGAGCGGGAGCCGATTACAATGAGCAGTTCTTC. This translates into CALGGAGADYNEQFF.

The V and J genes are TRBV18 and TRBJ2-5; D is uncertain. The CDR3 is made up of 12 amino acids. Germline assignment: CDR1 KGHSH and CDR2 LQKENI. V was pared by 3 bases and J by 4 bases, with 6 bases between. CDR3 coding DNA: TGTGCCAGCTCACCCTCAGGAGAGACCCAGTACTTC. Translation: CASSPSGETQYF.

The chain recombines TRBV6-5 with TRBJ1-2; D is uncertain. The CDR3 has 13 amino acids. The germline V gene has CDR1 MNHEY and CDR2 SVGAGI. Between the trimmed V and J ends, which lost 4 bases and 8 bases, there was a span of 14 bases. For the CDR3, the DNA is TGTGCCAGCAGTTCGTCTCTTTCGGGGGGCTACACCTTC. It translates to CASSSSLSGGYTF.

The chain recombines TRBV5-1 with TRBJ2-1; TRBD2 matches at 12 bases. V lost 4 bases and J lost 7; bases outside the gene matches: 6. Germline-derived CDR1 and CDR2 are SGHRS and YFSETQ. CDR3 size: 15 residues. The CDR3 coding sequence is TGCGCCAGCAGCCCTCTGACTAGCGGGAGTAATGAGCAGTTCTTC. Translated, it gives CASSPLTSGSNEQFF.

V usage is TRBV24-1 and J usage is TRBJ2-1; TRBD2 aligns across 11 bases. This CDR3 has 16 residues. With 5 bases clipped from V and 3 bases from J, the junction kept 5 bases outside the gene matches. Germline-derived CDR1 and CDR2 are KGHDR and SFDVKD. In DNA, the CDR3 is TGTGCCACCAGTGGGAGAACTAGCGGGAGCTACAATGAGCAGTTCTTC. Amino acids: CATSGRTSGSYNEQFF.

The chain combines TRBV19 with TRBJ1-6; no definite D call. V was cut by 1 base and J by 7 bases, with 11 bases left in between. CDR1 and CDR2 from the germline V gene are LNHDA and SQIVND (reference sequence). The length of the CDR3 is 15 residues. The CDR3 sequence: CASSIGVTENSPLHF. CDR3 nucleotides: TGTGCCAGTAGTATAGGAGTCACCGAAAATTCACCCCTCCACTTT.

V usage is TRBV15 and J usage is TRBJ2-1, with TRBD1 matching over 7 bases. The CDR3 has 15 amino acids. J was trimmed by 4 bases and V by 2 bases; bases with no gene match: 5. Germline CDR1 reads LNHNV; CDR2 reads YYDKDF (reference sequence). This CDR3 reads CATSRLQGQYNEQFF. DNA for the CDR3: TGTGCCACCAGCAGACTCCAGGGACAGTACAATGAGCAGTTCTTC.

The CDR3 nucleotides read TGTGCCAGCAGTGTCGAACCCCGGGAGGAGACCCAGTACTTC. Protein product: CASSVEPREETQYF. V and J are TRBV28 and TRBJ2-5, with D possibly being TRBD2 (6 bases). There are 14 residues in the CDR3. Germline CDR1 and CDR2: MDHEN and SYDVKM. The V end lost 5 bases, the J end lost 5 bases, and 15 bases lay between the germline ends.

The V call is TRBV27, the J call TRBJ2-7; D remains ambiguous. CDR3 length equals 10 residues. The V gene's germline CDR1 is MNHEY and CDR2 SMNVEV (reference sequence). V lost 8 bases to trimming and J lost 13 bases, with 15 bases between them. CDR3 region: CASVRRSLYF. The DNA for the CDR3 is TGTGCCAGCGTCCGTCGTTCCCTATACTTC.

The chain combines TRBV12-3 or TRBV12-4 with TRBJ1-1; TRBD1 is a possible D gene (6 bases). The V end lost 6 bases, the J end lost 5 bases, and 13 bases lay between the germline ends. The CDR3 totals 13 residues. Here the CDR3 reads CASSRLQGTEAFF. DNA for the CDR3: TGTGCCAGCAGCCGCCTTCAGGGGACTGAAGCTTTCTTT.

This clone was observed a handful of times. The chain combines TRBV12-5 with TRBJ2-7; 8 bases are shared with TRBD1. The CDR3 has 15 residues. J gave up 6 bases and V 4 bases, and 11 bases lay outside the gene matches. Germline loops: CDR1 LGHNT, CDR2 FRNRAP. CDR3 residues: CASGSVPGQAREQYF. In DNA form, the CDR3 reads TGTGCTAGTGGTTCCGTTCCGGGACAGGCGCGCGAGCAGTACTTC.

This chain joins TRBV6-6 and TRBJ1-2, with D maybe TRBD1 (5 bases). CDR3 size: 15 residues. V gave up 6 bases and J gave up 7 bases, with 21 bases separating them. Germline V lookup: CDR1 MNHNY, CDR2 SVGAGI (reference sequence). The CDR3 bases are TGTGCCAGCAGAAGTGAACGGGGCCCTTGGTCTGGCTACACCTTC. Protein product: CASRSERGPWSGYTF.

The rearrangement joins TRBV28 to TRBJ2-7; TRBD1 aligns across 8 bases. Germline CDR1 and CDR2: MDHEN and SYDVKM. The CDR3 has 14 amino acids. Trimming took 5 bases from V and 4 from J; bases not matched to a gene: 7. This chain's CDR3 is CASSPWTGRYEQYF. The CDR3 nucleotides read TGTGCCAGCAGTCCGTGGACAGGGAGGTACGAGCAGTACTTC.

This clone was observed a handful of times. The chain uses TRBV14 and TRBJ1-2; a possible D gene is TRBD1 (6 bases). The V and J ends lost 6 bases and 9 bases respectively, with 20 bases between them. The CDR3 consists of 14 residues. The germline V gene encodes CDR1 SGHDN and CDR2 FVKESK. This CDR3 is CASSPLGGPSSYTF. The CDR3 region has the DNA TGTGCCAGCAGTCCCCTTGGGGGGCCATCGAGCTACACCTTC.

This sequence joins TRBV7-8 and TRBJ2-1; TRBD2 matches at 15 bases. Germline lookup yields CDR1 SGHVS and CDR2 FQNEAQ. The CDR3 runs 16 residues. Losses at the gene ends were 0 bases for V and 11 bases for J; bases not matched to a gene: 5. The CDR3 is CASSLAGLAGGIKQFF. Written as DNA, the CDR3 is TGTGCCAGCAGCTTAGCTGGACTAGCGGGAGGGATTAAGCAGTTCTTC.

The rearrangement links TRBV27 to TRBJ2-7; D is undetermined. Germline V gene lookup returns CDR1 MNHEY and CDR2 SMNVEV (reference sequence). The CDR3 is 14 amino acids. Trimming shortened V by 0 bases and J by 0 bases, and 6 bases separated the two germline ends. The DNA for the CDR3 is TGTGCCAGCAGTTTATCTGGGTTCTCCTACGAGCAGTACTTC. Translated: CASSLSGFSYEQYF.

CDR3 sequence: CASSLRSTYEQYF. The CDR3 nucleotides are TGCGCCAGCAGTTTACGTTCCACCTACGAGCAGTACTTC. This sequence joins TRBV5-1 and TRBJ2-7; D not certain. Germline lookup yields CDR1 SGHRS and CDR2 YFSETQ. The ends were cut back, 5 bases at V and 2 bases at J, with 11 bases in the middle. CDR3 size: 13 residues.

This sequence joins TRBV11-3 and TRBJ1-5, with TRBD1 as a possible D gene (6 bases). This CDR3 is built from 13 residues. V lost 5 bases to trimming and J lost 6 bases, with 11 bases between them. From germline, CDR1 is SGHNT and CDR2 YENEEA. DNA of the CDR3: TGTGCCAGCAGCCGGGGGGGGGCTCAGCCCCAGCATTTT. Translation gives CASSRGGAQPQHF. The full variable domain, in which reference TRBV11-3 and TRBJ1-5 provide the parts outside the CDR3, is EAGVVQSPRYKIIEKKQPVAFWCNPISGHNTLYWYLQNLGQGPELLIRYENEEAVDDSQLPKDRFSAERLKGVDSTLKIQPAELGDSAVYLCASSRGGAQPQHFGDGTRLSIL.